The rows below give T cell receptor beta chains drawn from one sample of a study of T cell changes during pregnancy in multiple sclerosis. Libraries were prepared by immunoSEQ multiplex PCR; TCRdb keeps only in-frame clonotypes and omits some of them. The table has tens of thousands of clones, about 90% seen once. The sample here was peripheral blood, taken in the first trimester of pregnancy. All receptors come from a female donor in good health, enrolled as a control in a pregnancy study. Each CDR3 is given with its conserved first and last residue. D genes are given only for firm matches. Expanded clones are given a class, and other clones once, few, many or no size at all.

D	V	J	size	length	CDR3	DNA
TRBD2	TRBV5-5	TRBJ2-5	.	17	CASSFQGGGALQETQYF	TGTGCCAGCAGCTTTCAAGGCGGGGGGGCCCTACAAGAGACCCAGTACTTC
.	TRBV29-1	TRBJ1-2	.	14	CSAEAGGSLYGYTF	TGCAGCGCCGAGGCCGGAGGGTCTCTCTATGGCTACACCTTC
.	TRBV18	TRBJ1-6	.	16	CASSRIGQIYNSPLHF	TGTGCCAGCTCACGAATTGGACAGATCTATAATTCACCCCTCCACTTT
.	TRBV6-5	TRBJ2-2	.	14	CASSYGGGNGELFF	TGTGCCAGCAGTTACGGTGGGGGCAACGGGGAGCTGTTTTTT
.	TRBV6-5	TRBJ1-2	few	13	CASRGAGYHGYTF	TGTGCCAGCAGGGGGGCAGGGTATCATGGCTACACCTTC
TRBD1	TRBV4-2	TRBJ1-3	.	17	CASSQDSGDSSGNTIYF	TGTGCCAGCAGCCAGGACAGTGGGGACAGCTCTGGAAACACCATATATTTT
.	TRBV7-2	TRBJ1-2	.	15	CASSLARTDGRGYTF	TGTGCCAGCAGCTTAGCCCGGACAGATGGACGTGGCTACACCTTC
TRBD1	TRBV4-1	TRBJ1-1	.	14	CASSQDRVGTEAFF	TGCGCCAGCAGCCAGGACAGGGTGGGCACTGAAGCTTTCTTT
TRBD2	TRBV18	TRBJ2-7	.	17	CASSPLPAGGPHYEQYF	TGTGCCAGCTCACCACTGCCAGCGGGAGGCCCGCATTACGAGCAGTACTTC
TRBD2	TRBV27	TRBJ2-5	.	16	CASSLGVAGGQETQYF	TGTGCCAGCAGTTTAGGAGTAGCGGGAGGACAAGAGACCCAGTACTTC
.	TRBV7-8	TRBJ2-7	.	15	CASSLYRREEDEQYF	TGTGCCAGCAGCTTATATAGAAGGGAGGAAGACGAGCAGTACTTC
TRBD1	TRBV29-1	TRBJ1-1	.	14	CSGGTGLEDSEAFF	TGCAGCGGGGGGACAGGGTTGGAGGACTCTGAAGCTTTCTTT
.	TRBV29-1	TRBJ1-5	.	13	CSVGAGSNQPQHF	TGCAGCGTTGGAGCAGGGAGCAATCAGCCCCAGCATTTT
TRBD2	TRBV6-5	TRBJ2-7	.	14	CASSPGGGAYEQYF	TGTGCCAGCAGCCCCGGCGGGGGGGCCTACGAGCAGTACTTC
TRBD1	TRBV6-1	TRBJ2-1	.	13	CASSDRLGQEQFF	TGTGCCAGCAGTGACCGTTTGGGACAGGAGCAGTTCTTC
TRBD2	TRBV6-4	TRBJ2-3	.	14	CASSPLPTSGTRYF	TGTGCCAGCAGTCCCCTCCCGACTAGCGGAACTCGGTATTTT
.	TRBV6-1	TRBJ1-6	.	15	CASTPRGGYNSPLHF	TGTGCCAGCACTCCGCGGGGCGGTTATAATTCACCCCTCCACTTT